The following is a T cell receptor (beta chain) sequence with its context. The antigen remains undetermined. This table comes from immunoSEQ multiplex PCR, and its TCRdb copy is limited to in-frame clones, with some not included. The data show 220,000 or so clones, roughly 88% seen once. The sample comes from a study of cytomegalovirus exposure and HLA in healthy donors. Findings and caveats of the study: Overall, roughly 150 TCR beta chains were annotated as cytomegalovirus-associated. The classifier, whose performance was assessed in both the original and validation cohorts, reportedly diagnosed cytomegalovirus status with high specificity and sensitivity.

The CDR3 has 13 amino acids. Looked up from germline, CDR1 is ENHRY and CDR2 is SYGVKD. The V and J ends lost 0 bases and 4 bases respectively, with 6 bases between them. J is TRBJ1-1 and V is TRBV10-3; D remains ambiguous. This TCR was sampled from a woman in her twenties or thirties in good health and CMV-seropositive. Material: PBMCs. CDR3 nucleotide sequence: TGTGCCATCAGTGAGTCTGAAAGCACTGAAGCTTTCTTT. Translating it yields CAISESESTEAFF.